The clone carrying this T cell receptor (beta chain) occurred many times. Its antigen is unidentified. These data belong to a study of T cells in Graves' hyperthyroidism and ophthalmopathy. Looking at the study overall: Peripheral blood draws took place at initial diagnosis, ahead of any treatment. Study-level findings and limits: Most thyroid clonotypes expanded above 0.001 appeared in blood too. Onset of ophthalmopathy came a median around 7.1 months after the model predicted it.

The V segment lost 6 bases and the J segment 2 bases; nucleotides outside the gene matches: 3. CDR1 and CDR2 from the germline V gene are DFQATT and SNEGSKA (reference sequence). The CDR3 length is 13 residues. What was amplified from RNA transcripts were TCR beta CDR3 regions. TCR CDR3 underwent first-round RT-PCR with the HTBI primer set. TCRdb re-derived calls from the multiplex PCR reads in MiXCR, one entry per CDR3 protein. This table has about 840,000 distinct CDR3 sequences, 35% to 40% appearing once. The sequencing sample was made of blood. The origin of this receptor is a man younger than 35 with Graves' hyperthyroidism. The chain employs TRBV20-1 and TRBJ2-5; 10 bases agree with TRBD1. The CDR3 sequence: CSAGQGGQETQYF. The DNA for the CDR3 is TGCAGTGCCGGACAGGGGGGACAAGAGACCCAGTACTTC.